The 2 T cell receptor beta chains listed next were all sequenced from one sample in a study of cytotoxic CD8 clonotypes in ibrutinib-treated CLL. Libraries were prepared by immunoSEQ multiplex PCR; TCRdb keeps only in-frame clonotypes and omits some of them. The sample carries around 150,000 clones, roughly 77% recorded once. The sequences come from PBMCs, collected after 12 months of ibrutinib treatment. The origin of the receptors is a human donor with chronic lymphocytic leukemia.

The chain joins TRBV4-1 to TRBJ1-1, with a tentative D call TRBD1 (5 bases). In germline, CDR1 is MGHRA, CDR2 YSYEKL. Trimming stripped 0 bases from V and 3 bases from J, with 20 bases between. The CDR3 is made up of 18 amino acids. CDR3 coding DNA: TGCGCCAGCAGCCAAGAGGGGACGAGGGGAGGGTTTTACACTGAAGCTTTCTTT. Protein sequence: CASSQEGTRGGFYTEAFF.

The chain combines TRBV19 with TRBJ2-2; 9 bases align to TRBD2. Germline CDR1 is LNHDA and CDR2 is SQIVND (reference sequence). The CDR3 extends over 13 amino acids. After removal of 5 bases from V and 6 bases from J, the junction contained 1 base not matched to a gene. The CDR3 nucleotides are TGTGCCAGTAGTGGGACTAGCCCCGGGGAGCTGTTTTTT. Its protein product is CASSGTSPGELFF.